This T cell receptor beta chain was sequenced for a study of blood T cell repertoires in COVID-19. Per the germline V gene, CDR1 is SGHDN and CDR2 is FVKESK. Trimming shortened V by 4 bases and J by 0 bases, and 9 bases separated the two germline ends. This CDR3 is 14 amino acids long. Authors' data handling: It was from reference gene primer amplification that nucleated cell counts were estimated. Here immunoSEQ multiplex PCR was the method, and the copy in TCRdb shows in-frame clones only, minus some. V, J and clone size reflect that table, while D and trimming were determined from the DNA. The sample lists 50,000 to 70,000 clones; 60% to 85% were seen once.

The chain joins TRBV14 to TRBJ1-1; D is uncertain. The sample taken for sequencing was peripheral blood. This sequence originates from a man aged 45-65 years with active or convalescent COVID-19. DNA for the CDR3: TGTGCCAGCAGCCTCGGGTTCGTGAACACTGAAGCTTTCTTT. This encodes CASSLGFVNTEAFF.